This T cell receptor beta chain was sequenced for a study of CD8 T cells in Susac syndrome. With random hexamers, 0.5 to 1 ug RNA was reverse transcribed. TCRdb passed the immunoSEQ multiplex PCR reads through MiXCR, listing each CDR3 protein once. The sample has some 300,000 distinct CDR3 sequences, about 82% seen once. V was pared by 0 bases and J by 0 bases, with 11 bases of the junction left unmatched. The CDR3 contains 18 residues. Germline V lookup: CDR1 SGDLS, CDR2 YYNGEE. The gene calls are TRBV9 and TRBJ2-5, with 7 bases lining up with TRBD1. The receptor was isolated from a human donor with multiple sclerosis. Sequenced sample: CD8+ T cells from PBMCs. The CDR3 protein is CASSVEGTVLPYQETQYF. In DNA, the CDR3 is TGTGCCAGCAGCGTAGAGGGGACAGTCCTCCCCTACCAAGAGACCCAGTACTTC.